This T cell receptor (beta chain) came from a study of T cells in Graves' hyperthyroidism and ophthalmopathy. Points from the study as a whole: In validation, the model predicted ophthalmopathy. These predictions came a median about 6.5 months before onset.

This CDR3 contains 13 residues. V gave up 6 bases and J gave up 4 bases; unmatched junction bases: 8. Germline V gene data show CDR1 as DFQATT and CDR2 as SNEGSKA (reference sequence). Amplification of TCR beta CDR3 regions was performed using RNA transcripts as template. Primed by the HTBI set, a first-round RT-PCR was run on the TCR CDR3. TCRdb reprocessed the multiplex PCR reads via MiXCR and lists one record per CDR3 protein. This table has 300,000 to 450,000 distinct CDR3 sequences, approximately 17% appearing once. This clonotype came up many times. The antigen is unknown. The chain is built from TRBV20-1 and TRBJ1-2; 7 positions match TRBD1. The sequence was collected from a man between 18 and 29 years old with Graves' ophthalmopathy. Specimen: blood. In DNA, the CDR3 is TGCAGTGCGACCCGACAGGGCCCCTATGGCTACACCTTC. Translated, it gives CSATRQGPYGYTF.